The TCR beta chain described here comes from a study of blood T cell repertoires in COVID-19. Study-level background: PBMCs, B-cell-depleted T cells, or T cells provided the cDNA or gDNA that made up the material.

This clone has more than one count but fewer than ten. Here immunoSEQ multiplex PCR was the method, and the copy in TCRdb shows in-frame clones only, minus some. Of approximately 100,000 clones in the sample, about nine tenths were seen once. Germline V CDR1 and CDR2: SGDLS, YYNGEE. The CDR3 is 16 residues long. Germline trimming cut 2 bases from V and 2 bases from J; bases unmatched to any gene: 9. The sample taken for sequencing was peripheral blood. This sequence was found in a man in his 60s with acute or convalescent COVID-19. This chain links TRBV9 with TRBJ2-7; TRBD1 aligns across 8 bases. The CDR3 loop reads CASSVGQGLGTYEQYF. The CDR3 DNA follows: TGTGCCAGCAGCGTTGGACAGGGCCTGGGTACCTACGAGCAGTACTTC.